The clone carrying this T cell receptor beta chain was detected a few times. Its matching antigen is unknown. Amplification targeted TCR beta CDR3 regions from RNA transcripts. During a first-round RT-PCR of the TCR CDR3, the HTBI primer set was used. TCRdb re-analysed the multiplex PCR reads in MiXCR, keeping a single row per CDR3 protein. In the table there are under 650,000 distinct CDR3 sequences, roughly 16% of which are singletons. V was shortened by 3 bases and J by 1 base, with 9 bases between the two germline ends. This CDR3 is built from 14 residues. Germline-derived CDR1 and CDR2 are MNHNS and SASEGT. The data stem from a study of T cells in Graves' hyperthyroidism and ophthalmopathy. Whole-study findings and limits: Ophthalmopathy and stable hyperthyroidism were told apart by a 13 V-J model.

The diagnostic basis comprised clinical symptoms, serum thyroxine and TRAb, thyroid ultrasound and orbital computed tomography. The source of the PBMCs was more than 9.5 ml of fresh peripheral blood. The chain couples TRBV6-1 to TRBJ1-1; unclear D gene. The source is a woman aged 25-40 years with Graves' hyperthyroidism. Input material: blood. The CDR3 sequence is CASSDSWGNTEAFF. DNA for the CDR3: TGTGCCAGCAGTGATTCGTGGGGGAACACTGAAGCTTTCTTT.